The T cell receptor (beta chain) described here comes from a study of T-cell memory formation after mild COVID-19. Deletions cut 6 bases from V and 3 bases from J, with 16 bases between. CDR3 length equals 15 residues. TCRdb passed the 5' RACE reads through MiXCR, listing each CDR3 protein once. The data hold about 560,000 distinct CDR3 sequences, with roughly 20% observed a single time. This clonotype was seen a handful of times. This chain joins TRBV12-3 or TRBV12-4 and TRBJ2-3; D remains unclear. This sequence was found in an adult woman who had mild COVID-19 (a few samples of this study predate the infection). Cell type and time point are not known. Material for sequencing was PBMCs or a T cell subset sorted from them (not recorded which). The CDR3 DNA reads TGTGCCAGCAGCACTATCCGGAAAAATACAGATACGCAGTATTTT. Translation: CASSTIRKNTDTQYF.